The 26 T cell receptor beta chains given below trace back to one sample, sequenced in a study of cytomegalovirus exposure and HLA in healthy donors. The PCR made use of 60 Vbeta and 13 Jbeta primers. Only in-frame clones appear in the TCRdb table, and some are missing; sequencing was by immunoSEQ multiplex PCR. Seen here are about 200,000 clones, 75% to 80% observed once, and the top ten hold about 2%. Sequenced input: PBMCs. All receptors come from a male donor in good health and CMV-seronegative.

The chain links TRBV6-1 to TRBJ2-7; tentative D call: TRBD2 (5 bases). Germline V lookup: CDR1 MNHNS, CDR2 SASEGT. The CDR3 length is 18 residues. The ends were cut back, 0 bases at V and 6 bases at J, with 24 bases in the middle. The CDR3 DNA is TGTGCCAGCAGTGAAGCGCTTCAAAGCGGAGCCCCCATTGTCGAGCAGTACTTC. It translates to CASSEALQSGAPIVEQYF.

This clone was recorded once. The chain employs TRBV27 and TRBJ1-4, with 8 bases matching TRBD1. The CDR3 extends over 14 amino acids. V gave up 6 bases and J gave up 7 bases; unmatched junction bases: 7. CDR1 and CDR2 (germline): MNHEY, SMNVEV (reference sequence). The CDR3 protein is CASRPGGLAEKLFF. CDR3 DNA sequence: TGTGCCAGCAGACCAGGGGGCTTGGCTGAAAAACTGTTTTTT.

The chain links TRBV9 to TRBJ2-3, with 14 bases fitting TRBD2. Trimming cost V 4 bases and J 6 bases; bases outside gene matches: 10. The CDR3 sequence is 17 residues long. Germline loops: CDR1 SGDLS, CDR2 YYNGEE. The CDR3 sequence is CASSPTGTSGSRDTQYF. The CDR3 DNA reads TGTGCCAGCAGCCCCACCGGGACTAGCGGGAGTAGGGATACGCAGTATTTT.

The V call is TRBV7-6, the J call TRBJ2-7, with 8 nucleotides matching TRBD1. Trimming at V came to 5 bases and at J to 5 bases, leaving 14 bases not matched to a gene. The CDR3 is 16 residues long. CDR1 is SGHVS and CDR2 is FNYEAQ in the germline V gene. The CDR3 spells CASSRPSQGAYDEQYF. Written as DNA, the CDR3 is TGTGCCAGCAGCCGTCCATCTCAGGGGGCGTACGACGAGCAGTACTTC.

The rearrangement links TRBV14 to TRBJ1-3; D gene unclear. Germline values: CDR1 SGHDN, CDR2 FVKESK. The V end was cut by 1 base, the J end by 7 bases, with 11 bases between. This CDR3 has 14 amino acids. CDR3: CASSQGLFTNTIYF. The CDR3 DNA is TGTGCCAGCAGCCAAGGACTTTTTACTAACACCATATATTTT.

The rearrangement links TRBV5-6 to TRBJ2-3; D unclear. This CDR3 is 13 amino acids long. V lost 1 base and J 2 bases, leaving 5 bases between the germline ends. CDR1 and CDR2 (germline): SGHDT, YYEEEE. The CDR3 DNA reads TGTGCCAGCAGCTTGCCCTACACAGATACGCAGTATTTT. Translating gives CASSLPYTDTQYF.

The J gene is TRBJ2-1, the V gene TRBV19, with 7 positions matching TRBD2. In germline, CDR1 is LNHDA, CDR2 SQIVND (reference sequence). With V trimmed by 5 bases and J by 10 bases, 11 bases remained unmatched. The CDR3 is 14 residues long. In DNA, the CDR3 is TGTGCCAGTAGTGCTTGGACTAGGATGGGGGAGCAGTTCTTC. This gives the protein CASSAWTRMGEQFF.

The rearrangement links TRBV11-2 to TRBJ2-7, with 9 nucleotides matching TRBD2. This CDR3 spans 17 amino acids. In germline, CDR1 is SGHAT, CDR2 FQNNGV. V trimming: 3 bases; J trimming: 0 bases; junction bases outside the gene matches: 9. The CDR3 DNA is TGTGCCAGCAGCTTCCTATTAGCGGGAGAGCCCTCCTACGAGCAGTACTTC. As protein: CASSFLLAGEPSYEQYF.

The V call is TRBV4-3, the J call TRBJ2-1; 10 bases align to TRBD2. V dropped 0 bases and J dropped 6; count of bases not matched to a gene: 5. The CDR3 has 16 residues. The germline CDR1 and CDR2 sequences are LGHNA and YSLEER. The CDR3 nucleotides read TGCGCCAGCAGCCAAGATGACATAGCGGGAGGCAATGAGCAGTTCTTC. Protein product: CASSQDDIAGGNEQFF.

The chain recombines TRBV4-1 with TRBJ1-1, with D maybe TRBD1 (5 bases). Germline values: CDR1 MGHRA, CDR2 YSYEKL. Trimming stripped 1 base from V and 1 base from J, with 13 bases between. The CDR3 loop spans 16 amino acids. The CDR3 DNA reads as TGCGCCAGCAGCCAAGGCCGACAGCGGGGGAACACTGAAGCTTTCTTT. Translation: CASSQGRQRGNTEAFF.

The V and J genes are TRBV19 and TRBJ2-5, with D possibly being TRBD1 (6 bases). Germline CDR1 reads LNHDA; CDR2 reads SQIVND (reference sequence). Trimming pared 4 bases from V and 5 bases from J, leaving 17 bases between. The CDR3 sequence is 15 residues long. CDR3 nucleotide sequence: TGTGCCAGTAGTAAGGCCAGGGGCGCGAGGGAGACCCAGTACTTC. Its translation is CASSKARGARETQYF.

This chain joins TRBV30 and TRBJ2-1, with D uncertain. CDR1 and CDR2 (germline): GTSNPN, SVGIG (reference sequence). This CDR3 region has 15 residues. V gave up 0 bases and J gave up 5 bases, with 14 bases separating them. This CDR3 is CAWSVPPLDHNEQFF. The CDR3 region has the DNA TGTGCCTGGAGTGTACCTCCTCTAGACCACAATGAGCAGTTCTTC.

The chain recombines TRBV9 with TRBJ1-2, with D uncertain. The CDR3 is 16 amino acids. Trimming cost V 0 bases and J 5 bases, with 17 bases left between them. CDR1 and CDR2 from the germline V gene are SGDLS and YYNGEE. The CDR3 protein is CASSVEGSSPGYGYTF. The DNA of the CDR3 is TGTGCCAGCAGCGTAGAAGGCTCGTCCCCGGGTTATGGCTACACCTTC. The entire variable domain, with the rest obtained from reference TRBV9 and TRBJ1-2, is as follows: DSGVTQTPKHLITATGQRVTLRCSPRSGDLSVYWYQQSLDQGLQFLIQYYNGEERAKGNILERFSAQQFPDLHSELNLSSLELGDSALYFCASSVEGSSPGYGYTFGSGTRLTVV.

This clone has only a few counts. The gene calls are TRBV4-1 and TRBJ1-2; 8 nucleotides align to TRBD1. Trimming at V came to 6 bases and at J to 5 bases, leaving 11 bases not matched to a gene. CDR1 and CDR2 from the germline V gene are MGHRA and YSYEKL. This CDR3 has 15 amino acids. CDR3 in DNA: TGCGCCAGCAGTTCCACTGGACAGGGAGGGTATGGCTACACCTTC. It encodes CASSSTGQGGYGYTF.

This chain uses TRBV29-1 with TRBJ2-1; D unresolved. Trimming removed 7 bases from V and 8 bases from J, with 9 bases in between. The CDR3 has 10 amino acids. Germline V gene data show CDR1 as SQVTM and CDR2 as ANQGSEA. CDR3 bases: TGCAGCGCCGAAGCGTATGAGCAGTTCTTC. Translating gives CSAEAYEQFF.

Points on this clone: At one of its ends the junction is not consistent with the germline gene, which may arise from a read error. The chain couples TRBV7-9 to TRBJ1-3, with a tentative D call TRBD1 (6 bases). The CDR3 spans 16 residues. Germline V gene sequence: CDR1 SEHNR, CDR2 FQNEAQ (reference sequence). CDR3 loop: CSSSLPQGSDGNTIYF. The CDR3 DNA reads TGTTCCAGCAGCCTACCACAGGGATCTGACGGAAACACCATATATTTT. Full variable domain (remainder filled in from reference TRBV7-9 and TRBJ1-3): DTGVSQNPRHKITKRGQNVTFRCDPISEHNRLYWYRQTLGQGPEFLTYFQNEAQLEKSRLLSDRFSAERPKGSFSTLEIQRTEQGDSAMYLCSSSLPQGSDGNTIYFGEGSWLTVV.

This clone was observed a few times. The gene calls are TRBV5-1 and TRBJ2-3; 15 nucleotides match TRBD2. Per the germline V gene, CDR1 is SGHRS and CDR2 is YFSETQ. Trimming took 4 bases from V and 3 from J; bases not matched to a gene: 9. The CDR3 loop spans 18 amino acids. The CDR3 sequence is CASSHGTSGGIDTDTQYF. The CDR3 DNA sequence: TGCGCCAGCAGCCACGGGACTAGCGGGGGGATAGATACAGATACGCAGTATTTT.

J is TRBJ2-1 and V is TRBV10-3, with 9 bases lining up with TRBD2. Germline V gene sequence: CDR1 ENHRY, CDR2 SYGVKD. V lost 2 bases and J lost 3; bases outside the gene matches: 5. CDR3 length: 16 residues. In nucleotides, the CDR3 is TGTGCCATCAGTGAGCCTCGACTAGCGGTCTACAATGAGCAGTTCTTC. This translates into CAISEPRLAVYNEQFF.

The chain links TRBV7-3 to TRBJ2-1, with D perhaps matching TRBD1 (5 bases). Per the germline V gene, CDR1 is SGHTA and CDR2 is FQGTGA. The CDR3 extends over 12 amino acids. The V end lost 5 bases, the J end lost 10 bases, and 12 bases lay between the germline ends. CDR3 region: CASSRNAGEQFF. The CDR3 DNA is TGTGCCAGCAGCCGTAACGCAGGGGAGCAGTTCTTC.

The genes are TRBV30 and TRBJ1-3; D is unresolved. Germline V lookup: CDR1 GTSNPN, CDR2 SVGIG (reference sequence). Trimming stripped 5 bases from V and 4 bases from J, with 12 bases between. There are 13 residues in the CDR3. The CDR3 here is CAWELYWGNTIYF. In nucleotides, the CDR3 is TGTGCCTGGGAGTTGTATTGGGGAAACACCATATATTTT. Supplemented by reference TRBV30 and TRBJ1-3, the full variable domain reads SQTIHQWPATLVQPVGSPLSLECTVEGTSNPNLYWYRQAAGRGLQLLFYSVGIGQISSEVPQNLSASRPQDRQFILSSKKLLLSDSGFYLCAWELYWGNTIYFGEGSWLTVV.

CDR3 loop: CASSETSLEYNEQFF. CDR3 in DNA: TGTGCCAGCAGTGAGACTAGTCTGGAATACAATGAGCAGTTCTTC. This chain links TRBV6-1 with TRBJ2-1; the D gene is possibly TRBD2 (6 bases). The CDR3 spans 15 residues. From germline, CDR1 is MNHNS and CDR2 SASEGT. Between the trimmed V and J ends, which lost 3 bases and 4 bases, there was a span of 13 bases.

This clone was seen at least ten times. This chain uses TRBV19 with TRBJ2-7; maybe TRBD2 (6 bases). This CDR3 comprises 14 residues. Germline values: CDR1 LNHDA, CDR2 SQIVND (reference sequence). V lost 4 bases, J lost 0 bases, and 10 bases lay in between. Here the CDR3 DNA reads TGTGCCAGTAGTAGCCGGGAGACCTCCTACGAGCAGTACTTC. Protein product: CASSSRETSYEQYF.

This sequence joins TRBV30 and TRBJ2-1; a possible D gene is TRBD1 (5 bases). Deletions cut 3 bases from V and 7 bases from J, with 10 bases between. This CDR3 is built from 12 residues. Per the germline V gene, CDR1 is GTSNPN and CDR2 is SVGIG (reference sequence). Here the CDR3 reads CAWSPGSNEQFF. As DNA, the CDR3 is TGTGCCTGGAGCCCAGGGTCGAATGAGCAGTTCTTC.

This clone was detected a few times. The chain links TRBV11-2 to TRBJ2-2; D remains unclear. This CDR3 region has 14 residues. Per the germline V gene, CDR1 is SGHAT and CDR2 is FQNNGV. With 1 base removed from V and 1 base from J, the gap between germline ends came to 4 bases. The CDR3 DNA follows: TGTGCCAGCAGCTTAGCCGGGAACACCGGGGAGCTGTTTTTT. This gives the protein CASSLAGNTGELFF. Looking up the rest from reference TRBV11-2 and TRBJ2-2 gives the full variable domain: EAGVAQSPRYKIIEKRQSVAFWCNPISGHATLYWYQQILGQGPKLLIQFQNNGVVDDSQLPKDRFSAERLKGVDSTLKIQPAKLEDSAVYLCASSLAGNTGELFFGEGSRLTVL.

The chain couples TRBV9 to TRBJ1-1; D is possibly TRBD1 (5 bases). The CDR3 consists of 14 residues. CDR1 and CDR2 from the germline V gene are SGDLS and YYNGEE. The V and J ends lost 3 bases and 4 bases respectively, with 13 bases between them. CDR3 coding DNA: TGTGCCAGCAGCGCAGCGCAGGGAGGCACTGAAGCTTTCTTT. Residues: CASSAAQGGTEAFF.

The CDR3 reads CASSSPSGYEQFF. CDR3 nucleotides: TGTGCCAGCAGCTCCCCCTCGGGGTACGAGCAGTTCTTC. V usage is TRBV7-2 and J usage is TRBJ2-1; D is perhaps TRBD2 (5 bases). Looked up from germline, CDR1 is SGHTA and CDR2 is FQGNSA. Trimming took 4 bases from V and 10 from J, leaving 14 bases between them. The CDR3 totals 13 residues.